This entry is about one T cell receptor (beta chain). Its specific antigen is unknown. This sequence may be a read error, since a much larger clone differs from it by one base. Deletion took 3 bases off V and 7 bases off J, with a span of 22 bases between the germline ends. In the germline V gene, CDR1 corresponds to SGHDN and CDR2 to FVKESK. From the cysteine up to the phenylalanine, the CDR3 has a length of 17 residues. Only CDR3 DNA is held: 51 bases, read in frame from base 1. Bone marrow was sampled from every patient at the time of active disease. Isolation of bone marrow mononuclear cells was performed by Ficoll-Hypaque density gradient centrifugation. Myeloma plasma cells were removed and CD138-negative cells were collected by negative selection after labeling with CD138 magnetic microbeads on a MACS separator. Flow cytometry with CD138 antibodies on an Attune NxT was used to check how pure the isolated cells were. TRIzol reagent was used to extract total RNA, and a NanoDrop spectrophotometer was used to quantify the extracted RNA. For each patient, the CD138-negative bone marrow sample underwent paired RNA-seq and IR-seq.

This sample was taken from a study of read filtering for tumor transcriptome and immune sequencing (dated by TCRdb to 2020 to 2022). Context from the whole study: The cohort was composed of about 18 male and 14 to 15 female patients, with a mean age of about 68 years and an age range of about 40 to 90. Under revised international staging, eight or nine patients fell into R-ISS I, 15 or so into R-ISS II and 7 into R-ISS III. After DNase treatment, whole-transcriptome libraries were prepared with the TruSeq RNA Access Library Prep Kit. TCR-region mapped reads per sample ranged from about 4.05 to 10.27 million with IR-seq versus only roughly 75 to 1273 with RNA-seq. TCR repertoires obtained by targeted immune repertoire sequencing and by bulk whole-transcriptome sequencing performed on the same bone marrow samples were compared. One of the main goals was to work out a read-filtering strategy for immune repertoire data, in particular whether clonotypes backed by only a single read should be removed. On the study overall, not on this receptor specifically: When single-read clonotypes were removed, the proportions of shared clonotypes in IR-seq and RNA-seq correlated more strongly. IR-seq captured clonotypes at much higher depth and more reliably than RNA-seq, and smaller IR-seq throughput sufficed to identify most shared clonotypes. In IR-seq, approximately 80% of clonotypes but 3% to 3.5% of total reads were represented by single-read clonotypes, whereas in RNA-seq, 60% to 75% of clonotypes and around 47% of reads were represented by single-read clonotypes. The sorted CD138-negative fraction was composed of a mixed bone marrow immune population rather than of purified T cells.

TCR libraries were built from 400 ng RNA with the Immunoverse kit, using molecular barcoded adaptors covering alpha/delta and beta/gamma chains. TCR library preparation used the same RNA that was used for transcriptome sequencing. TCR libraries were sequenced on an Illumina HiSeq 4000 with 2 x 150 cycles. Processing in the source paper ran as follows. With MiXCR, TCR reads were aligned to human V, D, J and C references and assembled into CDR3 clonotypes, with quality filtering and error correction included. The tcR package in R was used to analyze clonotype counts and gene usage diversity. Raw mapping reads were checked after the RNA-seq reads had been mapped by STAR aligner version 2.5.3a onto the human GRCh37 genome. To test how sequencing depth affects detected clonotypes, IR-seq fastq files were randomly downsampled with Seqtk 1.3. TCRdb trimmed public reads at Q25 via fastp, called clones via MiXCR and kept in-frame beta chains. A single entry per CDR3 protein holds the most common genes and DNA from its merged rows. TCRdb's processing, not the authors' own work, is the source of the V and J calls. Within this sample are approximately 45,000 distinct CDR3 sequences, with approximately 19% of them counted one time only. The ten largest clonotypes hold 30% to 45% of the sample.

This chain is built from TRBV14 and TRBJ2-1; a weak D assignment points to TRBD2 (6 bases agree). Specimen: a population of CD138-negative cells sorted from bone marrow. The cell subset or site label corresponds to: bone marrow mononuclear cells depleted of CD138+ plasma/myeloma cells by negative magnetic selection. The receptor was isolated from a donor at least 40 years old with multiple myeloma. Here the CDR3 is given as CASSHNPTGGIWNEQFF. DNA sequence: TGTGCCAGCAGCCACAACCCGACTGGCGGGATTTGGAATGAGCAGTTCTTC.